A selection of T cell receptor beta chains follows, all from one sample in a study of blood T cell repertoires in COVID-19. TCRdb's copy holds only in-frame clones and misses some; the assay was immunoSEQ multiplex PCR. The sample has 300,000 to 450,000 clones, 87% seen once. The specimen was PBMCs or T cells enriched from blood (not recorded which). Receptors originate from a man between 25 and 39 years old who had recovered from COVID-19. Each CDR3 is given with its conserved first and last residue. A D gene is named only where the DNA matches it firmly. Rows give clone size only sometimes, using once, few, many, or a class for an expanded clone.

>NA|TRBJ1-2|TRBV3-1/TRBV3-2|TRBD1
TGTGCCAGCAGCCAAGGACAGGGGGCAAATGGCTACACCTTC
CASSQGQGANGYTF
>NA|TRBJ1-1|TRBV2|NA
TGTGCCAGCAGTGTGGAGGACCTACCTCGTAACACTGAAGCTTTCTTT
CASSVEDLPRNTEAFF
>NA|TRBJ1-3|TRBV6-2/TRBV6-3|TRBD1
TGTGCCAGCAGTTACACCGGGACAGCCTCTGGAAACACCATATATTTT
CASSYTGTASGNTIYF
>NA|TRBJ1-1|TRBV11-2|TRBD1
TGTGCCAGCAGCCCGATTGGGGGACAGGGCCATCCCCGTGAAGCTTTCTTT
CASSPIGGQGHPREAFF
>NA|TRBJ1-2|TRBV6-2/TRBV6-3|TRBD1
TGTGCCAGCAGCAACGGACAGGGGCGAATCTACACCTTC
CASSNGQGRIYTF
>NA|TRBJ1-2|TRBV30|TRBD1
TGTGCCTGGAGCGTGCCGCCCGGGACAGGGGGGGGTTATGGCTACACCTTC
CAWSVPPGTGGGYGYTF
>few|TRBJ1-2|TRBV3-1/TRBV3-2|NA
TGTGCCAGCAGCCAAGCGCGGAATGGCTACACCTTC
CASSQARNGYTF
>NA|TRBJ1-1|TRBV10-3|NA
TGTGCCATCAGGGTAATCGGAGGGAACACTGAAGCTTTCTTT
CAIRVIGGNTEAFF
>once|TRBJ2-7|TRBV5-1|TRBD1
TGCGCCAGCAGCTTGCGTACAGGGGGCGCGAGGGAGCAGTACTTC
CASSLRTGGAREQYF
>NA|TRBJ1-5|TRBV7-6|TRBD1
TGTGCCAGCAGCAAGGGCACAGGGGCGGGTCAGCCCCAGCATTTT
CASSKGTGAGQPQHF
>NA|TRBJ2-4|TRBV4-1|TRBD1
TGCGCCAGCAGCCTCCCCGGGACAGGGGGCGAAAACATTCAGTACTTC
CASSLPGTGGENIQYF
>NA|TRBJ2-3|TRBV27|TRBD2
TGTGCCAGCAGTACCTCTGCGGGGGGTCTTTTAGGGACAGATACGCAGTATTTT
CASSTSAGGLLGTDTQYF
>NA|TRBJ2-1|TRBV5-1|TRBD2
TGCGCCACGGGACTAGCGGGGCTTGATGAGCAGTTCTTC
CATGLAGLDEQFF
>NA|TRBJ1-2|TRBV6-1|TRBD1
TGTGCCAGCAGTGACAAGACGTGGACAGGCGACTATGGCTACACCTTC
CASSDKTWTGDYGYTF
>NA|TRBJ2-5|TRBV4-1|NA
TGCGCCAGCAGCCAAGGAAACCGGGAGACCCAGTACTTC
CASSQGNRETQYF
>many|TRBJ2-2|TRBV27|NA
TGTGCCAGCAGGGCATACACCGGGGAGCTGTTTTTT
CASRAYTGELFF
>NA|TRBJ2-7|TRBV27|NA
TGTGCCAGCAGTACGCAGGGAGGCGGGGCCCCCTACGAGCAGTACTTC
CASSTQGGGAPYEQYF
>NA|TRBJ1-1|TRBV10-1|NA
TGCGCCAGCAGTGAGTCCTCGGGGGTGAACACTGAAGCTTTCTTT
CASSESSGVNTEAFF
>once|TRBJ2-7|TRBV2|NA
TGTGCCAGCAGTCTTGGGGCATTAAACGAGCAGTACTTC
CASSLGALNEQYF
>few|TRBJ1-2|TRBV5-5|TRBD1
TGTGCCAGCAGCTTGACAGGGGTAGTTGATGGCTACACCTTC
CASSLTGVVDGYTF
>few|TRBJ2-1|TRBV19|NA
TGTGCCAGTAGTATAGACAGGGCCCATGAGCAGTTCTTC
CASSIDRAHEQFF
>NA|TRBJ1-1|TRBV5-1|TRBD1
TGCGCCAGCAGCTTGGCCGGACAGGGGAGTGAAGCTTTCTTT
CASSLAGQGSEAFF
>NA|TRBJ1-3|TRBV6-2/TRBV6-3|NA
TGTGCCAGCAGTTACGGTACGGAGGAAAATTTT
CASSYGTEENF
>NA|TRBJ1-1|TRBV5-1|NA
TGCGCCAGCAGCCCAGCGGGTCGGGGTAGGAACACTGAAGCTTTCTTT
CASSPAGRGRNTEAFF
>NA|TRBJ1-1|TRBV19|TRBD1
TGTGCCAGTAGTCTAAACAGGGGATTGGGGAACACTGAAGCTTTCTTT
CASSLNRGLGNTEAFF
>NA|TRBJ1-5|TRBV7-9|NA
TGTGCCAGCAGCGGACGGGGAACGGGCAATCAGCCCCAGCATTTT
CASSGRGTGNQPQHF
>NA|TRBJ1-2|TRBV19|TRBD1
TGTGCCAGTAGTATCGCAGGGGGAGGCTACACCTTC
CASSIAGGGYTF
>NA|TRBJ2-7|TRBV7-9|NA
TGTGCCAGCAGCTCAACCGGGGAGCAGTACTTC
CASSSTGEQYF
>NA|TRBJ2-2|TRBV5-4|NA
TGTGCCAGCAGCACCGGACAGCCCACCGGGGAGCTGTTTTTT
CASSTGQPTGELFF
>few|TRBJ1-4|TRBV30|TRBD1
TGTGCCTGGAGAGACAGGGGGGACGAAAAACTGTTTTTT
CAWRDRGDEKLFF
>few|TRBJ1-2|TRBV7-6|NA
TGTGCCAGCAGCTTAGGTCAGGGGCAGGACTATGGCTACACCTTC
CASSLGQGQDYGYTF
>once|TRBJ2-2|TRBV11-2|NA
TGTGCCAGCAGCTTCACCGGGTCCAGGCTGTTTTTT
CASSFTGSRLFF
>few|TRBJ1-5|TRBV7-2|TRBD1
TGTGCCAGCAGCTTAGCGGGGGGACAGGGGGCGGATCAGCCCCAGCATTTT
CASSLAGGQGADQPQHF
>NA|TRBJ2-2|TRBV15|TRBD1
TGTGCCACCAGCAGAGGCCCACGACAGGGGACCGGGGAGCTGTTTTTT
CATSRGPRQGTGELFF
>NA|TRBJ2-3|TRBV7-8|TRBD1
TGTGCCAGCAGCTTGCCCCGGGACAGTGCAACAGATACGCAGTATTTT
CASSLPRDSATDTQYF
>NA|TRBJ1-1|TRBV30|TRBD1
TGTGCCTGGAGTCCGGGACAGGGGCTGGGTGAAGCTTTCTTT
CAWSPGQGLGEAFF
>NA|TRBJ1-1|TRBV30|NA
TGTGCCTGGAGGGGCCCGGTGAACACTGAAGCTTTCTTT
CAWRGPVNTEAFF
>NA|TRBJ1-1|TRBV5-1|NA
TGCGCCAGCAGCTTGGTCCAGGGTCAGAACACTGAAGCTTTCTTT
CASSLVQGQNTEAFF
>NA|TRBJ2-4|TRBV7-9|NA
TGTGCCAGCAGCCCCCGGGACAAAAACATTCAGTACTTC
CASSPRDKNIQYF
>NA|TRBJ1-6|TRBV2|NA
TGTGCCGGAAAGAGGGAAAATAATTCACCCCTCCACTTT
CAGKRENNSPLHF
>NA|TRBJ1-2|TRBV9|TRBD1
TGTGCCAGCAGCTCTACAGGGGGCGGCTATGGCTACACCTTC
CASSSTGGGYGYTF
>few|TRBJ1-5|TRBV12-3/TRBV12-4|TRBD1
TGTGCCAGCACGACAGGGAGAAATCAGCCCCAGCATTTT
CASTTGRNQPQHF
>NA|TRBJ2-7|TRBV12-3/TRBV12-4|NA
TGTGCCAGCAGCCTTACCTACGAGCAGTACTTC
CASSLTYEQYF
>once|TRBJ1-1|TRBV18|TRBD1
TGTGCCAGCTCACCTAATTACGGACAGGGGGGGATGAACACTGAAGCTTTCTTT
CASSPNYGQGGMNTEAFF
>once|TRBJ1-2|TRBV7-9|NA
TGTGCCAGCAGCCAACCAGGGGCTGGATATGGCTACACCTTC
CASSQPGAGYGYTF
>NA|TRBJ1-6|TRBV6-5|NA
TGTGCCAGCAGTTACGAGGGTCGTTCACCCCTCCACTTT
CASSYEGRSPLHF
>NA|TRBJ2-7|TRBV4-1|TRBD2
TGCGCCAGCAGCCCACTAGCGGGTGTCGCCTACGAGCAGTACTTC
CASSPLAGVAYEQYF
>NA|TRBJ1-2|TRBV5-4|TRBD1
TGTGCCAGCAGCTACCCGGGACAGGGGACGGGGGGAGCTAACTATGGCTACACCTTC
CASSYPGQGTGGANYGYTF
>NA|TRBJ1-1|TRBV10-3|NA
TGTGCCATCAGTTCTGGGACACCGGCCGAAGCTTTCTTT
CAISSGTPAEAFF
>NA|TRBJ1-4|TRBV12-3/TRBV12-4|NA
TGTGCCAGCAGTTTTCCCCGTAATGAAAAACTGTTTTTT
CASSFPRNEKLFF
>NA|TRBJ2-7|TRBV18|NA
TGTGCCAGCTCAACGTGGGACTCGGGAAAATACGAGCAGTACTTC
CASSTWDSGKYEQYF